Below, 4 T cell receptor beta chains from the same sample are listed, as sequenced in a study of tumor-infiltrating lymphocytes in primary liver carcinoma. Synthesis of TCR beta cDNA was carried out from about 0.55 ug total RNA with a constant-region primer. A slightly modified ARM-PCR protocol with three nested multiplex PCR rounds produced these TCR beta libraries. Investigators reported that the first two PCR rounds, at 10 cycles each, used TRBV1-TRBV30 forward primers with a C-beta reverse primer. One entry per CDR3 protein results from TCRdb running MiXCR on the multiplex PCR reads. The repertoire holds about 110,000 distinct CDR3 sequences, with roughly 80% as singletons. Between 20 and 30 mg of unsorted bulk tissue served as the source from which RNA and DNA were co-extracted. Sequenced sample: liver tumor tissue from sampling region 3. Specified subset: tumor region T3, left-lateral pole. These receptors were obtained from a man aged 35 to 55 with primary liver carcinoma and hepatitis B virus infection.

This clonotype is a singleton in its sample. The chain combines TRBV29-1 with TRBJ1-2; possibly TRBD1 for D (6 bases). CDR1 is SQVTM, CDR2 ANQGSEA, per germline. The V gene lost 6 bases and the J gene lost 5 bases, with 19 bases spanning the gap. This CDR3 region has 14 residues. As DNA, the CDR3 is TGCAGCGTCATGTTTGGACAGTCGAGGTATGGCTACACCTTC. It specifies CSVMFGQSRYGYTF.

Concerning this clonotype itself: A read error may account for a junction end that differs from germline. The chain combines TRBV7-9 with TRBJ2-5; D is uncertain. The CDR3 has 11 amino acids. From germline, CDR1 is SEHNR and CDR2 FQNEAQ (reference sequence). The DNA of the CDR3 is TGTGCCAGCAGCATAAAAGAGGCCCAGTACTTC. It encodes CASSIKEAQYF.

Notes on this clonotype: The junction and the germline gene differ at one end; a read error may be behind it. This chain joins TRBV12-3 or TRBV12-4 and TRBJ2-4; D is tentatively TRBD1 or TRBD2 (6 bases each). The CDR3 consists of 15 residues. CDR3 nucleotides: TGTGCCAACAGTCCCACGGGGGCCGTAGGGGTCATTCAGTACTTC. Amino acids: CANSPTGAVGVIQYF.

This clonotype was observed once. The chain combines TRBV11-1 with TRBJ1-2; 9 positions agree with TRBD1. The CDR3 sequence is 15 residues long. The junction had 9 bases not matched to a gene; V was cut back by 6 bases and J by 4 bases. The germline CDR1 and CDR2 sequences are SGHAT and FQDESV (reference sequence). For the CDR3, the DNA is TGTGCCAGCAGTCCGGGACAGGGTCATGGCTATGGCTACACCTTC. Translated: CASSPGQGHGYGYTF.